This is a list of T cell receptor beta chains from one sample in a study of technical replicates of blood from several donors. Profiling relied on immunoSEQ multiplex PCR, and the TCRdb table lists in-frame clones only, not all of them. The data contain 55,000 to 85,000 clones, about 96% of them singletons. The sequenced sample was T cells isolated from PBMCs. Every receptor here comes from a human donor in good health. Both conserved end residues are part of each CDR3. Fields, in order: D gene, clone size, V gene, J gene, CDR3 protein, CDR3 DNA. A D gene is named only where the DNA matches it firmly. The size field is filled for only some rows; it gives once, few, many or a size class.

-	-	TRBV27	TRBJ2-7	CASSLTTGSLFINEQYF	TGTGCCAGCAGTTTAACGACAGGTTCTCTCTTTATCAACGAGCAGTACTTC
TRBD1	-	TRBV2	TRBJ1-2	CAIDRGYGYTF	TGTGCCATAGACAGGGGTTATGGCTACACCTTC
-	-	TRBV5-1	TRBJ2-3	CASSLMDRDTDTQYF	TGCGCCAGCAGCTTGATGGACAGAGACACAGATACGCAGTATTTT
TRBD1	-	TRBV19	TRBJ1-4	CATLDRGDEKLFF	TGTGCCACTCTCGACAGGGGGGATGAAAAACTGTTTTTT
-	-	TRBV5-4	TRBJ2-5	CASSRGGKETQYF	TGTGCCAGCAGCCGAGGGGGAAAAGAGACCCAGTACTTC
-	-	TRBV6-1	TRBJ1-2	CASRGPRNGYTF	TGTGCCAGCAGGGGCCCAAGAAATGGCTACACCTTC
-	-	TRBV30	TRBJ1-2	CAWSVSGYGYTF	TGTGCCTGGAGTGTATCAGGTTATGGCTACACCTTC
TRBD1	-	TRBV29-1	TRBJ2-7	CSVGTGEAYEQYF	TGCAGCGTTGGGACAGGCGAAGCCTACGAGCAGTACTTC
-	-	TRBV11-3	TRBJ1-6	CASSLEGAYNLPLHF	TGTGCCAGCAGCTTAGAGGGGGCCTATAATTTACCCCTCCACTTT
TRBD2	-	TRBV6-6	TRBJ2-7	CASSNGGGEQYF	TGTGCCAGCAGCAACGGGGGGGGCGAGCAGTACTTC
-	once	TRBV14	TRBJ1-5	CASSNRDSLRGQPQHF	TGTGCCAGCAGTAATCGGGACTCCCTAAGAGGTCAGCCCCAGCATTTT
-	-	TRBV19	TRBJ1-5	CASSFIQGGGNQPQHF	TGTGCCAGTAGTTTTATACAGGGAGGGGGCAATCAGCCCCAGCATTTT
-	-	TRBV5-1	TRBJ1-2	CASSLGLGKAGYGYTF	TGCGCCAGCAGCTTGGGATTGGGAAAAGCGGGCTATGGCTACACCTTC
-	-	TRBV2	TRBJ2-5	CASSVSMETQYF	TGTGCCAGCAGTGTTTCTATGGAGACCCAGTACTTC
-	-	TRBV9	TRBJ1-1	CASSPPVGRGPEAFF	TGTGCCAGCAGTCCGCCAGTTGGGCGGGGTCCTGAAGCTTTCTTT
-	-	TRBV19	TRBJ1-1	CASSPRGGSTEAFF	TGTGCCAGTAGCCCGAGGGGGGGGAGCACTGAAGCTTTCTTT
-	-	TRBV4-2	TRBJ2-7	CASSQLPGSSYEQYF	TGTGCCAGCAGCCAACTCCCGGGGAGCTCCTACGAGCAGTACTTC
TRBD2	-	TRBV6-5	TRBJ2-4	CASSYSIGGGIQYF	TGTGCCAGCAGTTACTCGATTGGGGGGGGCATTCAGTACTTC
TRBD2	-	TRBV20-1	TRBJ2-5	CSVWTRETQYF	TGCAGTGTCTGGACTAGGGAGACCCAGTACTTC
TRBD1	-	TRBV28	TRBJ1-2	CASSLRQGAYGYTF	TGTGCCAGCAGTTTAAGACAGGGGGCCTATGGCTACACCTTC
-	-	TRBV30	TRBJ2-7	CAWSVSQGNEQYF	TGTGCCTGGAGTGTGTCTCAGGGGAACGAGCAGTACTTC
-	once	TRBV6-5	TRBJ2-1	CASSYGGASTEQFF	TGTGCCAGCAGTTACGGGGGGGCCTCGACTGAGCAGTTCTTC
-	-	TRBV4-1	TRBJ1-2	CASSPPGGDEGYGYTF	TGCGCCAGCAGCCCTCCGGGAGGGGACGAAGGGTATGGCTACACCTTC
-	-	TRBV27	TRBJ2-7	CASSLSTRDGRLVLPYEQYF	TGTGCCAGCAGTTTATCGACCAGGGACGGTCGACTAGTGTTACCCTACGAGCAGTACTTC
-	-	TRBV28	TRBJ1-1	CASSLPLNTEAFF	TGTGCCAGCAGTTTACCCTTGAACACTGAAGCTTTCTTT
TRBD2	-	TRBV12-5	TRBJ2-2	CASVTLGTSGRAPYGELFF	TGTGCTAGTGTTACATTGGGTACTAGCGGGAGGGCCCCGTACGGGGAGCTGTTTTTT
-	once	TRBV7-8	TRBJ1-4	CASSSQGIGEKLFF	TGTGCCAGCAGCAGTCAGGGTATTGGCGAAAAACTGTTTTTT
-	-	TRBV2	TRBJ1-1	CASWSGQPNTEAFF	TGTGCCAGCTGGAGCGGACAGCCGAACACTGAAGCTTTCTTT
-	-	TRBV25-1	TRBJ2-1	CASSGLLNNEQFF	TGTGCCAGCAGTGGCCTCCTAAATAATGAGCAGTTCTTC
-	-	TRBV5-1	TRBJ1-1	CASSLGSQLNTEAFF	TGCGCCAGCAGCTTGGGATCGCAGTTGAACACTGAAGCTTTCTTT
TRBD2	-	TRBV5-1	TRBJ2-7	CASSLVVAGEKLAREQYF	TGCGCCAGCAGCTTGGTGGTAGCGGGGGAGAAATTGGCACGGGAGCAGTACTTC
TRBD1	-	TRBV9	TRBJ1-2	CASSVEGTGGYGYTF	TGTGCCAGCAGCGTAGAAGGAACAGGGGGGTATGGCTACACCTTC
TRBD2	-	TRBV29-1	TRBJ2-2	CSVELGTRGTGELFF	TGCAGCGTTGAATTAGGGACTAGGGGCACCGGGGAGCTGTTTTTT
-	-	TRBV1	TRBJ2-1	CTSKTGYNEQFF	TGCACCAGCAAAACAGGGTACAATGAGCAGTTCTTC
TRBD1	-	TRBV19	TRBJ1-5	CASGRQGRPQHF	TGTGCCAGTGGAAGACAGGGTCGGCCCCAGCATTTT
TRBD1	-	TRBV28	TRBJ1-2	CASSLSRDSLYGYTF	TGTGCCAGCAGTTTGTCCCGGGACAGCCTCTATGGCTACACCTTC